A single sample is the source of the 28 T cell receptor beta chains below, sequenced in a study of blood T cell repertoires in COVID-19. Only in-frame clones appear in the TCRdb table, and some are missing; sequencing was by immunoSEQ multiplex PCR. The table includes about 240,000 clones, roughly 88% detected once. The source material was peripheral blood. The receptor source for this set is an elderly man with acute or convalescent COVID-19.

The rearrangement joins TRBV11-3 to TRBJ2-3; weak D call: TRBD1 (5 bases). The CDR3 consists of 17 residues. In germline, CDR1 is SGHNT, CDR2 YENEEA. The ends were cut back, 1 base at V and 2 bases at J, with 16 bases in the middle. The DNA of the CDR3 is TGTGCCAGCAGCTTAGGGCTCCGGTCAGGGAACACAGATACGCAGTATTTT. This sequence encodes CASSLGLRSGNTDTQYF. Full variable domain (remainder filled in from reference TRBV11-3 and TRBJ2-3): EAGVVQSPRYKIIEKKQPVAFWCNPISGHNTLYWYLQNLGQGPELLIRYENEEAVDDSQLPKDRFSAERLKGVDSTLKIQPAELGDSAVYLCASSLGLRSGNTDTQYFGPGTRLTVL.

V usage is TRBV6-5 and J usage is TRBJ2-3; 9 positions match TRBD2. V trimming: 7 bases; J trimming: 1 base; junction bases outside the gene matches: 3. Germline V gene sequence: CDR1 MNHEY, CDR2 SVGAGI. The CDR3 extends over 14 amino acids. CDR3 sequence (DNA): TGTGCCAGCAAGCCTAGCGGGGGCACAGATACGCAGTATTTT. It specifies CASKPSGGTDTQYF.

This clone came up once. The genes are TRBV28 and TRBJ1-4; D perhaps matches TRBD1 (6 bases). The CDR3 sequence is 16 residues long. CDR1 and CDR2 from the germline V gene are MDHEN and SYDVKM. Trimming removed 6 bases at V and 3 bases at J, with 17 bases between. This CDR3 reads CASSTGGGGSNEKLFF. CDR3 sequence (DNA): TGTGCCAGCAGCACGGGGGGGGGCGGTTCTAATGAAAAACTGTTTTTT. Drawing the rest from reference TRBV28 and TRBJ1-4, the complete variable domain is DVKVTQSSRYLVKRTGEKVFLECVQDMDHENMFWYRQDPGLGLRLIYFSYDVKMKEKGDIPEGYSVSREKKERFSLILESASTNQTSMYLCASSTGGGGSNEKLFFGSGTQLSVL.

The J gene is TRBJ2-3, the V gene TRBV10-3; 12 bases are shared with TRBD2. Looked up from germline, CDR1 is ENHRY and CDR2 is SYGVKD. The length of the CDR3 is 19 residues. The junction had 13 bases not matched to a gene; V was cut back by 6 bases and J by 0 bases. CDR3 sequence: CAISPRDTGTSGSTDTQYF. In DNA, the CDR3 is TGTGCCATCAGCCCCCGGGACACCGGGACTAGCGGGAGCACAGATACGCAGTATTTT.

Only a few counts were recorded for this clone. The V gene is TRBV28, the J gene TRBJ1-2; 9 bases are shared with TRBD1. V was clipped by 4 bases and J by 4 bases; unmatched bases: 7. The CDR3 has 15 residues. Germline CDR1 MDHEN, CDR2 SYDVKM. The CDR3 is CASSSGTGSPYGYTF. CDR3 nucleotide sequence: TGTGCCAGCAGTTCTGGGACAGGGAGTCCCTATGGCTACACCTTC.

This clone was counted a single time. The chain couples TRBV3-1 (or the pseudogene TRBV3-2) to TRBJ2-1, with D possibly TRBD2 on 6 matching bases. Per germline, CDR1 LGHDT and CDR2 YNNKEL (reference sequence). Trimming cost V 0 bases and J 3 bases, with 12 bases left between them. This CDR3 has 16 amino acids. The CDR3 sequence is CASSQEGTLSYNEQFF. The CDR3 coding sequence is TGTGCCAGCAGCCAAGAAGGGACTCTAAGCTACAATGAGCAGTTCTTC.

The CDR3 loop is CASRSGTNGYTF. In DNA, the CDR3 is TGTGCCAGCAGGTCCGGGACAAATGGCTACACCTTC. The rearrangement joins TRBV6-5 to TRBJ1-2, with D possibly matching TRBD1 (6 bases). The CDR3 contains 12 residues. The germline V gene has CDR1 MNHEY and CDR2 SVGAGI. The V gene lost 6 bases and the J gene lost 6 bases, with 11 bases spanning the gap.

The chain employs TRBV9 and TRBJ1-3; TRBD1 matches 9 bases. Trimming at V came to 5 bases and at J to 0 bases, leaving 9 bases not matched to a gene. CDR3 length equals 17 residues. Germline lookup yields CDR1 SGDLS and CDR2 YYNGEE. The CDR3 DNA reads as TGTGCCAGCAGTACAGGGGGCGTCCCGAGCTCTGGAAACACCATATATTTT. Its protein is CASSTGGVPSSGNTIYF.

This sequence joins TRBV19 and TRBJ1-4, with 10 bases aligning to TRBD1. There are 13 residues in the CDR3. The V segment lost 10 bases and the J segment 8 bases; nucleotides outside the gene matches: 7. Germline values: CDR1 LNHDA, CDR2 SQIVND (reference sequence). CDR3 in DNA: TGTGCCACTCGGGACAGGGGAGAAGAAAAACTGTTTTTT. Its translation is CATRDRGEEKLFF.

The chain uses TRBV5-4 and TRBJ2-1; 9 positions agree with TRBD1. With 5 bases clipped from V and 9 bases from J, the junction kept 15 bases outside the gene matches. The CDR3 contains 16 residues. Germline V gene lookup returns CDR1 SGHNT and CDR2 YYREEE (reference sequence). The CDR3 reads CASSRPGTGYRSEQFF. The CDR3 region has the DNA TGTGCCAGCAGTCGGCCAGGGACAGGGTACAGAAGTGAGCAGTTCTTC.

V is TRBV15 and J is TRBJ2-5; a weak D match, TRBD1 (6 bases). The CDR3 has 15 amino acids. V shed 1 base and J shed 2 bases, with 11 bases lying between them. Germline-derived CDR1 and CDR2 are LNHNV and YYDKDF (reference sequence). This CDR3 is CATSRGGGVQETQYF. DNA of the CDR3: TGTGCCACCAGCAGAGGAGGGGGAGTTCAAGAGACCCAGTACTTC.

The table lists this clone with a count of one. The gene calls are TRBV5-1 and TRBJ1-6; 9 bases fit TRBD1. Trimming took 5 bases from V and 7 from J; bases not matched to a gene: 4. The length of the CDR3 is 14 residues. Germline V gives CDR1 SGHRS, CDR2 YFSETQ. The CDR3 sequence is CASRMTGGNSPLHF. In nucleotides, the CDR3 is TGCGCCAGCAGAATGACAGGGGGGAATTCACCCCTCCACTTT.

The table lists this clone with a count of one. This sequence joins TRBV7-8 and TRBJ2-1, with TRBD2 matching 10 bases. The CDR3 totals 14 residues. Germline CDR1 SGHVS, CDR2 FQNEAQ. J lost 6 bases, V lost 3 bases, and 2 bases had no gene match. CDR3 nucleotide sequence: TGTGCCAGCAGCTTTAGCGGGGGGCCCAATGAGCAGTTCTTC. It specifies CASSFSGGPNEQFF.

The rearrangement links TRBV5-1 to TRBJ2-3; 7 bases line up with TRBD2. The CDR3 spans 16 residues. Germline V CDR1 and CDR2: SGHRS, YFSETQ. Losses at the gene ends were 4 bases for V and 0 bases for J; bases not matched to a gene: 8. CDR3 region: CASSPILAVSTDTQYF. The CDR3 nucleotides read TGCGCCAGCAGCCCGATTCTAGCGGTGAGCACAGATACGCAGTATTTT.

The chain couples TRBV3-1 (or the pseudogene TRBV3-2) to TRBJ1-5; 7 nucleotides align to TRBD1. Trimming removed 6 bases from V and 0 bases from J; junction bases left unmatched: 2. The CDR3 loop spans 14 amino acids. The germline V gene encodes CDR1 LGHDT and CDR2 YNNKEL (reference sequence). The CDR3 nucleotides read TGTGCCAGCAGTAGACAGGGTAGCAATCAGCCCCAGCATTTT. Residues: CASSRQGSNQPQHF.

This chain links TRBV7-9 with TRBJ1-1; 7 nucleotides align to TRBD1. Germline CDR1 and CDR2: SEHNR and FQNEAQ (reference sequence). This CDR3 is 14 amino acids long. V lost 2 bases and J lost 4; bases outside the gene matches: 4. The CDR3 loop is CASSLKGASTEAFF. The DNA for the CDR3 is TGTGCCAGCAGCTTAAAGGGGGCGAGCACTGAAGCTTTCTTT.

The CDR3 protein is CASSDLRGLSEQYF. The CDR3 bases are TGCGCCAGCAGTGACTTGCGGGGACTTAGCGAGCAGTACTTC. J is TRBJ2-7 and V is TRBV10-1, with a possible D match to TRBD2 (6 bases). The CDR3 totals 14 residues. Germline V gives CDR1 WNHNN, CDR2 SYGVQD (reference sequence). V was pared by 3 bases and J by 6 bases, with 15 bases between.

Comment on this clone: A read error may account for a junction end that differs from germline. V gene TRBV7-7 combines with J gene TRBJ2-5; TRBD1 is a possible D gene (6 bases). Germline V gene data show CDR1 as SSHAT and CDR2 as FNYEAQ (reference sequence). The CDR3 consists of 15 residues. The chain's CDR3 is CASSLGVTGIETQYF. The CDR3 region has the DNA TGTGCTAGCAGCTTAGGGGTCACAGGGATCGAGACCCAGTACTTC. The entire variable domain, with the rest obtained from reference TRBV7-7 and TRBJ2-5, is as follows: GAGVSQSPRYKVTKRGQDVTLRCDPISSHATLYWYQQALGQGPEFLTYFNYEAQPDKSGLPSDRFSAERPEGSISTLTIQRTEQRDSAMYRCASSLGVTGIETQYFGPGTRLLVL.

The V and J genes are TRBV19 and TRBJ2-1, with D tentatively TRBD2 (5 bases). V lost 6 bases and J lost 5, with 14 bases in between. CDR1 LNHDA and CDR2 SQIVND come from the germline V gene (reference sequence). The CDR3 loop spans 14 amino acids. The CDR3 spells CASREGGLDNEQFF. In DNA, the CDR3 is TGTGCCAGTAGAGAGGGTGGACTCGACAATGAGCAGTTCTTC.

This chain connects TRBV5-1 to TRBJ2-5; 9 bases line up with TRBD2. The CDR3 is made up of 14 amino acids. Unmatched junction bases numbered 5, after V lost 4 bases and J lost 4 bases. Germline assignment: CDR1 SGHRS and CDR2 YFSETQ. This CDR3 reads CASSAAGGGETQYF. CDR3 DNA: TGCGCCAGCAGCGCAGCGGGAGGAGGAGAGACCCAGTACTTC.

The rearrangement uses TRBV5-1 and TRBJ2-7; 7 bases align to TRBD1. With 0 bases clipped from V and 4 bases from J, the junction kept 16 bases outside the gene matches. Germline V gives CDR1 SGHRS, CDR2 YFSETQ. The CDR3 totals 18 residues. CDR3 sequence: CASSLEGVVGQRGYEQYF. In nucleotides, the CDR3 is TGCGCCAGCAGCTTGGAGGGTGTGGTGGGACAGAGAGGATACGAGCAGTACTTC.

This rearrangement joins TRBV6-1 to TRBJ1-2; D is undetermined. Germline V lookup: CDR1 MNHNS, CDR2 SASEGT. Trimming took 1 base from V and 10 from J, leaving 10 bases between them. The CDR3 is made up of 12 amino acids. Written as DNA, the CDR3 is TGTGCCAGCAGTGAAGAAGGTCTAGTCTACACCTTC. Residues: CASSEEGLVYTF.

The gene calls are TRBV6-1 and TRBJ2-7, with D possibly being TRBD1 (5 bases). Per germline, CDR1 MNHNS and CDR2 SASEGT. This CDR3 region has 11 residues. The V and J ends lost 1 base and 10 bases respectively, with 8 bases between them. CDR3 DNA sequence: TGTGCCAGCAGTGAAGTAGGGGAACAGTACTTC. This sequence encodes CASSEVGEQYF.

This clone was recorded a few times. The rearrangement links TRBV19 to TRBJ1-4; a possible D gene is TRBD1 (6 bases). V was shortened by 7 bases and J by 8 bases, with 17 bases between the two germline ends. The CDR3 loop spans 14 amino acids. Germline CDR1 is LNHDA and CDR2 is SQIVND (reference sequence). CDR3 bases: TGTGCCAGTACCCAGGGGAGGGATCGGGAAAAACTGTTTTTT. Protein sequence: CASTQGRDREKLFF.

This rearrangement joins TRBV20-1 to TRBJ1-2, with D perhaps TRBD1 (6 bases). The V gene's germline CDR1 is DFQATT and CDR2 SNEGSKA (reference sequence). This CDR3 has 12 amino acids. V lost 3 bases, J lost 6 bases, and 11 bases lay in between. DNA of the CDR3: TGCAGTGCTAGTGGAGGGGGAAATGGCTACACCTTC. It is translated as CSASGGGNGYTF.

J is TRBJ2-7 and V is TRBV5-4; 9 positions match TRBD2. The length of the CDR3 is 15 residues. Germline V CDR1 and CDR2: SGHNT, YYREEE (reference sequence). The junction had 5 bases not matched to a gene; V was cut back by 0 bases and J by 4 bases. The CDR3 region is CASSLAKRGVYEQYF. CDR3 DNA sequence: TGTGCCAGCAGCTTGGCAAAGCGGGGGGTTTACGAGCAGTACTTC.

CDR3 loop: CASSPGGGGNQPQHF. CDR3 nucleotides: TGTGCCAGCAGCCCTGGGGGAGGGGGCAATCAGCCCCAGCATTTT. The V gene is TRBV6-6, the J gene TRBJ1-5; D possibly corresponds to TRBD1 (5 bases). The V gene's germline CDR1 is MNHNY and CDR2 SVGAGI (reference sequence). Trimming removed 6 bases at V and 2 bases at J, with 14 bases between. The CDR3 spans 15 residues.

The chain carries TRBV5-1 and TRBJ2-6, with D possibly matching TRBD2 (6 bases). The CDR3 contains 16 residues. Germline assignment: CDR1 SGHRS and CDR2 YFSETQ. Deletions cut 4 bases from V and 0 bases from J, with 11 bases between. The CDR3 nucleotides are TGCGCCAGCAGCGGGGGAGGCAGCTCTGGGGCCAACGTCCTGACTTTC. It specifies CASSGGGSSGANVLTF.